This TCR beta chain came from a study of T-cell reconstitution after alpha-beta-depleted transplantation in children. Whole-study findings and limits: There were some patients whose high TCRbeta diversity at day 60 came from surviving recipient T cells and thymic progenitors. Several hundred expanded graft clones reportedly were the source of alpha-beta T cells about two months after transplant. Counts and diversity of T cells one year after transplant came mostly from newly produced T cells.

Preparing the TCRbeta library involved the use of unique molecular identifiers. TCRdb re-called the PCR reads through MiXCR, storing one row per CDR3 protein. Of almost 7,500 distinct CDR3 sequences listed, roughly 5.4% are singletons. This clonotype is termed large. The antigen is undetermined. The source material was PBMCs, mostly from graft donor cells, sampled 180 days after TCRalphabeta/CD19-depleted stem cell transplant. The sequence was obtained from a child younger than two who had a stem cell transplant for acute myeloid leukemia, so the T cells may come from the graft donor.

The CDR3 protein is CASSTGTGRGEQFF. The CDR3 DNA reads TGTGCCAGCAGTACCGGGACAGGGAGGGGTGAGCAGTTCTTC. This rearrangement joins TRBV7-6 to TRBJ2-1; 9 bases agree with TRBD1. Unmatched junction bases numbered 9, after V lost 6 bases and J lost 9 bases. CDR1 is SGHVS and CDR2 is FNYEAQ in the germline V gene. The CDR3 contains 14 residues.